The sequence of this T cell receptor (beta chain) was determined in a study of T cell responses to AZD1222 COVID-19 vaccine. Trimming pared 4 bases from V and 6 bases from J, leaving 15 bases between. Germline CDR1 SEHNR, CDR2 FQNEAQ (reference sequence). There are 14 residues in the CDR3. The protocol was immunoSEQ multiplex PCR, while the TCRdb copy is restricted to in-frame clones and leaves out a portion. The sample lists more than 120,000 clones; around 93% were seen once. Sequencing used peripheral blood, obtained on day 0 of AZD1222 vaccination. The chain is built from TRBV7-9 and TRBJ1-2; D ambiguous. The sequence derives from an adult in good health. Here the CDR3 DNA reads TGTGCCAGCAGCTCTCCCTCGTGGGCTCATGGCTACACCTTC. Protein product: CASSSPSWAHGYTF.